One and the same sample provided the 5 T cell receptor beta chains below, sequenced in a study of OX40 agonist ivuxolimab in advanced cancers. The assay was immunoSEQ multiplex PCR, and TCRdb's table has in-frame clones only and misses some. The sample shows 70,000 or so clones, around 90% of them seen only once. This sample comprised CD4+ or CD8+ T cells sorted from blood, obtained in a trial of the OX40 agonist ivuxolimab. Receptors originate from an adult with an advanced solid tumor such as melanoma, head and neck, liver or kidney cancer.

V and J are TRBV21-1 and TRBJ1-1; the table assigns TRBD1, which was not confirmed against the DNA. TRBV21-1 is a recognized pseudogene. The CDR3 spans 17 residues. CDR3 protein: CASTNAEKGPGNTEAFF. The CDR3 DNA reads TGTGCCAGCACTAACGCGGAAAAGGGGCCTGGGAACACTGAAGCTTTCTTT.

The CDR3 DNA sequence: TGTGCCTCAGCAGCGAGCGGACGGGGAGATACGCAGTATTTT. It yields the protein CASAASGRGDTQYF. The chain recombines TRBV9 with TRBJ2-3; weak D call: TRBD2 (5 bases). The CDR3 runs 14 residues. Germline V gene lookup returns CDR1 SGDLS and CDR2 YYNGEE. V shed 10 bases and J shed 5 bases, with 20 bases lying between them.

The chain carries TRBV6-5 and TRBJ2-7, with a tentative D call TRBD1 (6 bases). Per the germline V gene, CDR1 is MNHEY and CDR2 is SVGAGI. CDR3 size: 14 residues. V was pared by 2 bases and J by 3 bases, with 11 bases between. The CDR3 spells CASSYEEQGYEQYF. CDR3 DNA sequence: TGTGCCAGCAGTTACGAAGAACAGGGCTACGAGCAGTACTTC.

The gene calls are TRBV6-1 and TRBJ1-1; D uncertain. This CDR3 comprises 13 residues. Germline V CDR1 and CDR2: MNHNS, SASEGT. V lost 6 bases and J 4 bases, leaving 12 bases between the germline ends. The CDR3 is CASRKTLSTEAFF. As DNA, the CDR3 is TGTGCCAGCAGGAAGACACTTTCCACTGAAGCTTTCTTT.

The V gene is TRBV2, the J gene TRBJ2-7; D gene uncertain. CDR3 length: 12 residues. V was pared by 4 bases and J by 4 bases, with 8 bases between. CDR1 is SNHLY, CDR2 FYNNEI, per germline. The CDR3 DNA reads as TGTGCCAGCAGTGGCCCAGGTTACGAGCAGTACTTC. The encoded protein is CASSGPGYEQYF.